Following are 12 T cell receptor beta chains from one sample sequenced in a study of T cell changes during pregnancy in multiple sclerosis. Profiling relied on immunoSEQ multiplex PCR, and the TCRdb table lists in-frame clones only, not all of them. Of 40,000 to 45,000 clones in the sample, roughly nine tenths are singletons; the top ten hold approximately 0.5%. Sequences were derived from CD4+ T cells from peripheral blood mononuclear cells, sampled in the first trimester of pregnancy. Source of these receptors: a female donor with multiple sclerosis, enrolled in a pregnancy study.

The chain employs TRBV5-1 and TRBJ1-1; tentatively, D is TRBD1 (6 bases). The CDR3 sequence is 15 residues long. The germline V gene has CDR1 SGHRS and CDR2 YFSETQ. Between the trimmed V and J ends, which lost 0 bases and 1 base, there was a span of 10 bases. For the CDR3, the DNA is TGCGCCAGCAGCTTGGTAACAGGGCGGAACACTGAAGCTTTCTTT. Translated: CASSLVTGRNTEAFF.

The chain is built from TRBV18 and TRBJ2-1, with 8 positions matching TRBD2. The junction had 10 bases not matched to a gene; V was cut back by 3 bases and J by 3 bases. Germline lookup yields CDR1 KGHSH and CDR2 LQKENI. This CDR3 contains 17 residues. CDR3 coding DNA: TGTGCCAGCTCACCCCGGGGGCTCGCGGGAGGCTACAATGAGCAGTTCTTC. Translation: CASSPRGLAGGYNEQFF.

This chain links TRBV6-5 with TRBJ1-1; no definite D call. Trimming shortened V by 5 bases and J by 0 bases, and 13 bases separated the two germline ends. The CDR3 is 15 amino acids. Germline V CDR1 and CDR2: MNHEY, SVGAGI. The chain's CDR3 is CASSAGLSLNTEAFF. The DNA of the CDR3 is TGTGCCAGCAGTGCCGGACTGAGCCTGAACACTGAAGCTTTCTTT.

This chain connects TRBV7-8 to TRBJ1-3; D uncertain. Trimming pared 6 bases from V and 0 bases from J, leaving 18 bases between. The CDR3 runs 17 residues. Germline V gene lookup returns CDR1 SGHVS and CDR2 FQNEAQ. The DNA of the CDR3 is TGTGCCAGCAGTTCGATTGGAGGAGCGAACTCTGGAAACACCATATATTTT. The encoded protein is CASSSIGGANSGNTIYF.

This rearrangement joins TRBV5-1 to TRBJ1-5, with a weak D call TRBD1 (5 bases). Germline loops: CDR1 SGHRS, CDR2 YFSETQ. The CDR3 extends over 15 amino acids. Trimming stripped 0 bases from V and 4 bases from J, with 11 bases between. The CDR3 coding sequence is TGCGCCAGCAGCTTGGACGGGGGTGATAATCAGCCCCAGCATTTT. Translated, it gives CASSLDGGDNQPQHF.

The chain is built from TRBV27 and TRBJ2-2, with TRBD1 identical over 9 bases. Looked up from germline, CDR1 is MNHEY and CDR2 is SMNVEV (reference sequence). This CDR3 is 17 amino acids long. J gave up 4 bases and V 6 bases, and 12 bases lay outside the gene matches. The chain's CDR3 is CASRSFGDRAPTGELFF. In nucleotides, the CDR3 is TGTGCCAGCAGGTCCTTTGGGGACAGGGCCCCCACCGGGGAGCTGTTTTTT.

The genes are TRBV4-1 and TRBJ2-6; tentative D call: TRBD2 (6 bases). Trimming cost V 1 base and J 6 bases, with 16 bases left between them. Germline V CDR1 and CDR2: MGHRA, YSYEKL. The CDR3 loop spans 17 amino acids. The CDR3 DNA reads TGCGCCAGCAGCCAAGGTCCCGGCAGGGACTTGGCCAACGTCCTGACTTTC. Translating it yields CASSQGPGRDLANVLTF.

This chain joins TRBV7-9 and TRBJ1-2; D is ambiguous. Trimming removed 5 bases from V and 8 bases from J, with 15 bases in between. Germline values: CDR1 SEHNR, CDR2 FQNEAQ (reference sequence). This CDR3 spans 13 amino acids. CDR3 in amino acids: CASSSGPREGYTF. CDR3 coding DNA: TGTGCCAGCAGCAGCGGGCCCCGGGAGGGCTACACCTTC.

V is TRBV28 and J is TRBJ2-2; 13 nucleotides agree with TRBD2. V was clipped by 5 bases and J by 0 bases; unmatched bases: 18. The CDR3 runs to 22 residues. In germline, CDR1 is MDHEN, CDR2 SYDVKM. Written as DNA, the CDR3 is TGTGCCAGCAGTCCTGCCCTCGGGACAGGGGGGACTAGCGGGACGAACACCGGGGAGCTGTTTTTT. Amino acid sequence: CASSPALGTGGTSGTNTGELFF.

This sequence joins TRBV19 and TRBJ2-7; 11 positions agree with TRBD1. The CDR3 is 15 amino acids. Germline V gives CDR1 LNHDA, CDR2 SQIVND (reference sequence). V gave up 9 bases and J gave up 2 bases; unmatched junction bases: 9. The CDR3 bases are TGTGCCAGCAGGACAGGGGGCGCAACGGCCTACGAGCAGTACTTC. It codes for CASRTGGATAYEQYF. Filled out from reference TRBV19 and TRBJ2-7, the complete variable domain reads DGGITQSPKYLFRKEGQNVTLSCEQNLNHDAMYWYRQDPGQGLRLIYYSQIVNDFQKGDIAEGYSVSREKKESFPLTVTSAQKNPTAFYLCASRTGGATAYEQYFGPGTRLTVT.

The J gene is TRBJ2-1, the V gene TRBV25-1, with D possibly TRBD2 on 5 matching bases. Germline V gene lookup returns CDR1 MGHDK and CDR2 SYGVNS. This CDR3 spans 15 amino acids. V dropped 3 bases and J dropped 4 bases, with 13 bases sitting between them. The DNA of the CDR3 is TGTGCCAGCAGTGATGAGGGATTGACTTACAATGAGCAGTTCTTC. This translates into CASSDEGLTYNEQFF.

The chain recombines TRBV5-1 with TRBJ1-1; a possible D gene is TRBD1 (6 bases). Germline-derived CDR1 and CDR2 are SGHRS and YFSETQ. This CDR3 is 15 amino acids long. V was clipped by 1 base and J by 1 base, with 11 bases between them. The CDR3 DNA sequence: TGCGCCAGCAGCTTGTACCGGACAGCGAACACTGAAGCTTTCTTT. Encoded protein: CASSLYRTANTEAFF.